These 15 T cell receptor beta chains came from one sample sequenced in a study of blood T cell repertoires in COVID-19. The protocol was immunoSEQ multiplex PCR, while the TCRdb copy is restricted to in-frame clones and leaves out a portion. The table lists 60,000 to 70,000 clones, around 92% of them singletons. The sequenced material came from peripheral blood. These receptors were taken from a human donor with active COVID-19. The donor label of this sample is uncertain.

The CDR3 reads CASSLMGGSRTDTQYF. CDR3 coding DNA: TGTGCCAGCAGCTTAATGGGCGGGAGCCGCACAGATACGCAGTATTTT. This rearrangement joins TRBV7-2 to TRBJ2-3; 7 bases are a match to TRBD2. The CDR3 runs to 16 residues. J gave up 1 base and V 2 bases, and 6 bases lay outside the gene matches. In germline, CDR1 is SGHTA, CDR2 FQGNSA.

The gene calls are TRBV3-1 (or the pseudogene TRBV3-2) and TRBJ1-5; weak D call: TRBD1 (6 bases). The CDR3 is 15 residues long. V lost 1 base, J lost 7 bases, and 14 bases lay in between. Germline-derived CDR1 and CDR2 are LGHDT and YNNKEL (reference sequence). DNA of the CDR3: TGTGCCAGCAGCCAAGGCCAGGGGTTGGGCCAGCCCCAGCATTTT. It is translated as CASSQGQGLGQPQHF.

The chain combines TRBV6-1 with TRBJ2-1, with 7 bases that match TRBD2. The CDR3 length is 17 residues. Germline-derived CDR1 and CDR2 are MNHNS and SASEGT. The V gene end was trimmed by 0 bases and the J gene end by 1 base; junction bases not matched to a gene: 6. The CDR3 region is CASSEALPGGSYNEQFF. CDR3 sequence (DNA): TGTGCCAGCAGTGAAGCGCTCCCGGGAGGTTCCTACAATGAGCAGTTCTTC.

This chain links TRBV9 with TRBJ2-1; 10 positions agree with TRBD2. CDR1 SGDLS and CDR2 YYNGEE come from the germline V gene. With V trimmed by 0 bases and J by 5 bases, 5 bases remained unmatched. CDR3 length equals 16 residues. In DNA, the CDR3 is TGTGCCAGCAGCGTAGTGGCAGCGGGAGGGCACAATGAGCAGTTCTTC. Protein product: CASSVVAAGGHNEQFF.

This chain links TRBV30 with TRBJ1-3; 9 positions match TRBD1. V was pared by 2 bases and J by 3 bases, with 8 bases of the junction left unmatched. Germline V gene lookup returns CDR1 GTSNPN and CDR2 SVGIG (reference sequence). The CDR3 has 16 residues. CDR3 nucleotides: TGTGCCTGGAGTATCCAACAGGGGGCAATTGGAAACACCATATATTTT. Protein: CAWSIQQGAIGNTIYF.

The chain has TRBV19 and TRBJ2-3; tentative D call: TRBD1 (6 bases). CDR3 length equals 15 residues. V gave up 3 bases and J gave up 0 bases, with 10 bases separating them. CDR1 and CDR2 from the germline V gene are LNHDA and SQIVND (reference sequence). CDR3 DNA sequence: TGTGCCAGTAGTATTGTGGGGGCCAGCACAGATACGCAGTATTTT. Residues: CASSIVGASTDTQYF.

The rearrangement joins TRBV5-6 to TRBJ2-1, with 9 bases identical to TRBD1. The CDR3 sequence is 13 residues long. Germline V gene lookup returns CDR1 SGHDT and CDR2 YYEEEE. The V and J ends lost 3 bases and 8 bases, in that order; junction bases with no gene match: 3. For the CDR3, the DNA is TGTGCCAGCAGCTGGACAGGGGTTTATGAGCAGTTCTTC. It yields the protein CASSWTGVYEQFF. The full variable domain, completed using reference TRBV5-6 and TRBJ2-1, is DAGVTQSPTHLIKTRGQQVTLRCSPKSGHDTVSWYQQALGQGPQFIFQYYEEEERQRGNFPDRFSGHQFPNYSSELNVNALLLGDSALYLCASSWTGVYEQFFGPGTRLTVL.

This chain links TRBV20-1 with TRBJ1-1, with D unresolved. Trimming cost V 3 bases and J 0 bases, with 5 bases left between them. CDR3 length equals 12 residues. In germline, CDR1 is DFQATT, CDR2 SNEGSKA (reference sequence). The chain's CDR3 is CSASSVNTEAFF. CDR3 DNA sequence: TGCAGTGCTAGTTCCGTGAACACTGAAGCTTTCTTT.

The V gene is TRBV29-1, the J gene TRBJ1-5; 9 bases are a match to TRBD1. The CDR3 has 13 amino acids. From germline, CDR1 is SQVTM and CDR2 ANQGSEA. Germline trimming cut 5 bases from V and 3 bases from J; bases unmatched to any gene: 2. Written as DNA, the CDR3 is TGCAGCGTTCGGACAGGGGTCAATCAGCCCCAGCATTTT. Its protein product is CSVRTGVNQPQHF.

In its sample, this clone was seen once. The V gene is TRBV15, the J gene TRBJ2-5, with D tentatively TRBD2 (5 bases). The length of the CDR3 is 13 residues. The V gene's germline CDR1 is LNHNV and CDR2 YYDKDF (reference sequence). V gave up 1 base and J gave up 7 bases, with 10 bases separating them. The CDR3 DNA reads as TGTGCCACCAGCAGAGGGGAGACGTGGACCCAGTACTTC. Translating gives CATSRGETWTQYF.

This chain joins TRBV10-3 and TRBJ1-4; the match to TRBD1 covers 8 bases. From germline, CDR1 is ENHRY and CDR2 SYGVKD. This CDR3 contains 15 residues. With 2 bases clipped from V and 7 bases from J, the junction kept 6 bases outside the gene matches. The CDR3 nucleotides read TGTGCCATCAGTGAGGATGGACAGGGTCGTGAAAAACTGTTTTTT. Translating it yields CAISEDGQGREKLFF.

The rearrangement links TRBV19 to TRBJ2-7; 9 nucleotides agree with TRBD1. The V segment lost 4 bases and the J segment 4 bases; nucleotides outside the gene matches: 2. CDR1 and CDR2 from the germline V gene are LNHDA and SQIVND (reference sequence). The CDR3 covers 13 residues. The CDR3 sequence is CASSNGQGYEQYF. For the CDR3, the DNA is TGTGCCAGTAGTAACGGACAGGGGTACGAGCAGTACTTC.

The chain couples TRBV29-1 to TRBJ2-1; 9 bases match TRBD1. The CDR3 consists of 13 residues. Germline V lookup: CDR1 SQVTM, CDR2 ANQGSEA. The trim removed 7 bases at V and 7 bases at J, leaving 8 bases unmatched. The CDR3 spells CSGGQGHENEQFF. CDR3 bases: TGCAGCGGCGGACAGGGGCACGAAAATGAGCAGTTCTTC.

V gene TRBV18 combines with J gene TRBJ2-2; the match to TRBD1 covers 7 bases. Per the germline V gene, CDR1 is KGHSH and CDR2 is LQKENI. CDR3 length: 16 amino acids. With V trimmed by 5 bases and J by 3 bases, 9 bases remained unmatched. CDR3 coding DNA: TGTGCCAGCTCATCTTTGACAGGGACAGACACCGGGGAGCTGTTTTTT. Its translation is CASSSLTGTDTGELFF.

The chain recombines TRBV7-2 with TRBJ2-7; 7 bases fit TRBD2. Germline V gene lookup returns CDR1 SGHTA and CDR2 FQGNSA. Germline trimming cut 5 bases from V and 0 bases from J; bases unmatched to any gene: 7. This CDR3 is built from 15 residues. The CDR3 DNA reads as TGTGCCAGCAGCCCCATGCGGGGGAGCTCCTACGAGCAGTACTTC. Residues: CASSPMRGSSYEQYF. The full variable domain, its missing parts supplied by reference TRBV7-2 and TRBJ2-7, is GAGVSQSPSNKVTEKGKDVELRCDPISGHTALYWYRQSLGQGLEFLIYFQGNSAPDKSGLPSDRFSAERTGGSVSTLTIQRTQQEDSAVYLCASSPMRGSSYEQYFGPGTRLTVT.